Here is one T cell receptor (beta chain) with its context. The antigen is not known. Patients were excluded because of uncontrolled infection, other autoimmune disease, pregnancy or lactation. Diagnoses rested on clinical symptoms, serum thyroxine and TRAb, thyroid ultrasound and orbital computed tomography. The TCR beta CDR3 regions underwent amplification using RNA transcripts as the source. The TCR CDR3 was amplified in a first-round RT-PCR using the HTBI primer set. TCRdb fed the multiplex PCR reads into MiXCR, producing one record per CDR3 protein. The sample records 550,000 to 700,000 distinct CDR3 sequences, about 43% being singletons. This specimen belongs to a study of T cells in Graves' hyperthyroidism and ophthalmopathy. Study-wide results and caveats: From stable hyperthyroidism, ophthalmopathy was separated by a 13 V-J model. Ophthalmopathy was model-predicted a median approximately six months pre-onset.

Germline V gene data show CDR1 as MGHDK and CDR2 as SYGVNS. This CDR3 contains 14 residues. V gave up 8 bases and J gave up 2 bases; unmatched junction bases: 5. V is TRBV25-1 and J is TRBJ2-2, with 7 bases lining up with TRBD1. Sequencing was performed on peripheral blood or thyroid tissue (not recorded which). The source of this sequence is an adult woman with Graves' disease, either hyperthyroidism or ophthalmopathy (not recorded which). DNA for the CDR3: TGTGCCAGCTACCGACAGGGAAACACCGGGGAGCTGTTTTTT. Its translation is CASYRQGNTGELFF. Full variable domain (missing parts from reference TRBV25-1 and TRBJ2-2): EADIYQTPRYLVIGTGKKITLECSQTMGHDKMYWYQQDPGMELHLIHYSYGVNSTEKGDLSSESTVSRIRTEHFPLTLESARPSHTSQYLCASYRQGNTGELFFGEGSRLTVL.